Listed here is a single T cell receptor beta chain. Its antigen is not identified. The entry originates in a study of cytomegalovirus exposure and HLA in healthy donors. Across the whole study: The 500 to 750 first-cohort repertoires and the roughly 120 validation repertoires shared the same platform, a later analysis reported. Study-level findings and limits: The authors enumerated 150 to 200 TCR beta chains as linked to cytomegalovirus.

This CDR3 has 14 amino acids. J lost 5 bases, V lost 6 bases, and 10 bases had no gene match. The germline gives CDR1 SGHNT, CDR2 YYREEE (reference sequence). Profiled with immunoSEQ multiplex PCR; TCRdb holds only in-frame clones, not every one. The sample lists 100,000 to 150,000 clones, roughly 86% seen once, with less than 1.5% in the top ten. The origin of this receptor is a man aged 25 to 40 in good health and CMV-seronegative. The V call is TRBV5-4, the J call TRBJ1-2, with 7 bases that match TRBD1. Sequenced input: PBMCs. The CDR3 region is CASTLGQAGYGYTF. The DNA for the CDR3 is TGTGCCAGCACCCTTGGACAGGCTGGGTATGGCTACACCTTC.